This TCR beta chain was identified during a study of blood T cell repertoires in COVID-19. Study-level background: The samples span acute and convalescent COVID-19 from the United States, Italy and Spain.

This clone has only a few counts. Authors' data handling: Scientists estimated how many nucleated cells there were by amplifying reference gene primers. The method was immunoSEQ multiplex PCR; TCRdb's version includes in-frame clones alone and lacks a portion of them. V and J calls plus clone size are reproduced from that table; the DNA served to infer D and trimming. The sample yields roughly 150,000 clones, 75% to 90% seen once. Germline V gene sequence: CDR1 GTSNPN, CDR2 SVGIG (reference sequence). Trimming removed 4 bases from V and 1 base from J, with 10 bases in between. The CDR3 sequence is 14 residues long.

The rearrangement uses TRBV30 and TRBJ2-2; the D gene is possibly TRBD2 (6 bases). Sequenced material: peripheral blood. The receptor was isolated from a woman aged 70-85 years with acute or convalescent COVID-19. DNA of the CDR3: TGTGCCTGGACGCCCGGGGGGAACACCGGGGAGCTGTTTTTT. This sequence encodes CAWTPGGNTGELFF.